This TCR beta chain was profiled in a study of T-cell reconstitution after alpha-beta-depleted transplantation in children. Study-level findings and limits: Two months or so post-transplant, alpha-beta T cells reportedly derived from several hundred expanded graft clones. Elevated TCRbeta diversity at day 60 was traced, in some patients, to surviving recipient T cells and thymic progenitors. Most T-cell counts and diversity one year after the transplant came from T cells that were newly produced.

This clonotype was observed at least ten times. Its antigen is not known. Unique molecular identifiers tagged the TCRbeta library. TCRdb re-derived calls from the PCR reads in MiXCR, one entry per CDR3 protein. This repertoire shows about 110,000 distinct CDR3 sequences, approximately 6.6% found once; its top ten account for more than 20%. The CDR3 has 14 amino acids. Trimming pared 1 base from V and 0 bases from J, leaving 6 bases between. Germline CDR1 reads SEHNR; CDR2 reads FQNEAQ (reference sequence). The receptor comes from a male patient aged 2 to 10 who had a stem cell transplant for acute lymphoblastic leukemia, so the T cells may come from the graft donor. The V gene is TRBV7-9, the J gene TRBJ2-5; D gene ambiguous. The material sequenced was PBMCs, mostly from graft donor cells, taken 360 days after TCRalphabeta/CD19-depleted stem cell transplant. The CDR3 DNA reads as TGTGCCAGCAGCTTAGTCCGGTACCAAGAGACCCAGTACTTC. It is translated as CASSLVRYQETQYF.